The 25 T cell receptor beta chains presented below share a single source sample, sequenced in a study of CD8 T cells in ankylosing spondylitis. TCRdb re-called the 5' RACE reads with MiXCR, one entry per CDR3 protein. The profile shows around 150,000 distinct CDR3 sequences, 44% of them singletons. The specimen sequenced was synovial fluid, either unsorted or a sorted T cell fraction (not recorded which). The receptors come from a male donor with ankylosing spondylitis.

V gene TRBV15 combines with J gene TRBJ1-5; D gene ambiguous. V was trimmed by 2 bases and J by 0 bases, leaving 8 bases between them. The CDR3 is 15 amino acids. CDR1 LNHNV and CDR2 YYDKDF come from the germline V gene (reference sequence). DNA of the CDR3: TGTGCCACCAGCAGATGGGGAAATAGCAATCAGCCCCAGCATTTT. It specifies CATSRWGNSNQPQHF. The complete variable domain, with remaining parts taken from reference TRBV15 and TRBJ1-5, reads DAMVIQNPRYQVTQFGKPVTLSCSQTLNHNVMYWYQQKSSQAPKLLFHYYDKDFNNEADTPDNFQSRRPNTSFCFLDIRSPGLGDTAMYLCATSRWGNSNQPQHFGDGTRLSIL.

This chain connects TRBV12-3 or TRBV12-4 to TRBJ1-3; TRBD1 aligns across 7 bases. The CDR3 extends over 16 amino acids. V gave up 4 bases and J gave up 1 base; unmatched junction bases: 7. The CDR3 sequence is CASSSGQARSGNTIYF. For the CDR3, the DNA is TGTGCCAGCAGTTCCGGACAGGCACGTTCTGGAAACACCATATATTTT.

The chain is built from TRBV27 and TRBJ2-3, with D possibly matching TRBD2 (5 bases). Trimming removed 1 base from V and 5 bases from J, with 13 bases in between. Per the germline V gene, CDR1 is MNHEY and CDR2 is SMNVEV (reference sequence). The CDR3 consists of 15 residues. CDR3 sequence (DNA): TGTGCCAGCAGTTTATTGTGGGAGAGGTTAGATACGCAGTATTTT. This translates into CASSLLWERLDTQYF.

The chain uses TRBV2 and TRBJ1-5; D ambiguous. The V end was cut by 2 bases, the J end by 5 bases, with 10 bases between. CDR1 is SNHLY and CDR2 is FYNNEI in the germline V gene. The CDR3 has 14 amino acids. The CDR3 sequence is CASSENIFYQPQHF. The CDR3 DNA reads as TGTGCCAGCAGTGAAAACATTTTCTATCAGCCCCAGCATTTT.

The chain carries TRBV25-1 and TRBJ1-1, with unresolved D. The V and J ends lost 4 bases and 4 bases respectively, with 16 bases between them. Per germline, CDR1 MGHDK and CDR2 SYGVNS. This CDR3 spans 15 amino acids. CDR3 bases: TGTGCCAGCAGTGGGGAGGGCGGGCTTAGCACTGAAGCTTTCTTT. It codes for CASSGEGGLSTEAFF. Variable domain in full (rest from reference TRBV25-1 and TRBJ1-1): EADIYQTPRYLVIGTGKKITLECSQTMGHDKMYWYQQDPGMELHLIHYSYGVNSTEKGDLSSESTVSRIRTEHFPLTLESARPSHTSQYLCASSGEGGLSTEAFFGQGTRLTVV.

The chain couples TRBV7-9 to TRBJ1-1, with TRBD1 matching 8 bases. The ends lost 5 bases at V and 1 base at J; junction bases unmatched: 3. Germline-derived CDR1 and CDR2 are SEHNR and FQNEAQ (reference sequence). This CDR3 spans 14 amino acids. The CDR3 spells CASSRTGRNTEAFF. CDR3 sequence (DNA): TGTGCCAGCAGCCGGACAGGGAGGAACACTGAAGCTTTCTTT.

The V call is TRBV6-1, the J call TRBJ1-3; weak D call: TRBD1 (6 bases). The germline V gene encodes CDR1 MNHNS and CDR2 SASEGT. This CDR3 is 15 amino acids long. Trimming took 6 bases from V and 0 from J, leaving 12 bases between them. The CDR3 reads CASRSTGFSGNTIYF. In nucleotides, the CDR3 is TGTGCCAGCAGGAGTACAGGGTTCTCTGGAAACACCATATATTTT.

This rearrangement joins TRBV28 to TRBJ1-5; no reliable D call. The CDR3 loop spans 14 amino acids. The V end lost 7 bases, the J end lost 7 bases, and 17 bases lay between the germline ends. Germline V gene data show CDR1 as MDHEN and CDR2 as SYDVKM. This chain's CDR3 is CASTSVVYSQPQHF. The CDR3 nucleotides are TGTGCCAGCACCTCCGTGGTCTACAGCCAGCCCCAGCATTTT.

This clonotype occurred many times. CDR3 amino acids: CASRGGQLVGETQYF. DNA of the CDR3: TGTGCCAGCAGGGGTGGACAGCTTGTGGGGGAGACCCAGTACTTC. V is TRBV27 and J is TRBJ2-5; possibly TRBD1 for D (6 bases). V was cut by 6 bases and J by 5 bases, with 19 bases left in between. The CDR3 is 15 residues long. Germline V lookup: CDR1 MNHEY, CDR2 SMNVEV (reference sequence).

This chain uses TRBV4-3 with TRBJ1-1; 7 bases match TRBD1. Germline V gene sequence: CDR1 LGHNA, CDR2 YSLEER. This CDR3 comprises 15 residues. V dropped 3 bases and J dropped 4; count of bases not matched to a gene: 8. CDR3 region: CASSQWEGAFTEAFF. The CDR3 DNA reads as TGCGCCAGCAGCCAGTGGGAGGGGGCGTTCACTGAAGCTTTCTTT.

The chain employs TRBV6-2 or TRBV6-3 and TRBJ2-3; 7 bases map to TRBD2. This CDR3 spans 16 amino acids. Per the germline V gene, CDR1 is MNHEY and CDR2 is SVGEGT. Trimming took 4 bases from V and 4 from J; bases not matched to a gene: 11. Here the CDR3 DNA reads TGTGCCAGCAGTTCCCTCTGGCGGGAGCCGTCAGATACGCAGTATTTT. Its translation: CASSSLWREPSDTQYF.

V gene TRBV7-9 combines with J gene TRBJ2-2; D could derive from TRBD1 or TRBD2 (6 bases each). The CDR3 is made up of 16 amino acids. Looked up from germline, CDR1 is SEHNR and CDR2 is FQNEAQ (reference sequence). V lost 4 bases, J lost 4 bases, and 16 bases lay in between. The CDR3 reads CASSSTGQAGTGELFF. The CDR3 nucleotides read TGTGCCAGCAGCTCGACGGGACAAGCGGGCACCGGGGAGCTGTTTTTT.

V usage is TRBV7-6 and J usage is TRBJ2-1; D is uncertain. This CDR3 is built from 13 residues. Germline values: CDR1 SGHVS, CDR2 FNYEAQ. Between the trimmed V and J ends, which lost 3 bases and 10 bases, there was a span of 13 bases. The CDR3 reads CASSFRTTREQFF. The DNA for the CDR3 is TGTGCCAGCAGCTTCCGGACGACAAGGGAGCAGTTCTTC. Full variable domain (rest looked up from reference TRBV7-6 and TRBJ2-1): GAGVSQSPRYKVTKRGQDVALRCDPISGHVSLYWYRQALGQGPEFLTYFNYEAQQDKSGLPNDRFSAERPEGSISTLTIQRTEQRDSAMYRCASSFRTTREQFFGPGTRLTVL.

In its sample, this clonotype was seen a few times. J is TRBJ2-1 and V is TRBV28; perhaps TRBD2 as D (5 bases). The CDR3 has 17 amino acids. Germline V gives CDR1 MDHEN, CDR2 SYDVKM. Trimming stripped 6 bases from V and 1 base from J, with 19 bases between. CDR3 residues: CASRSWSGTTSYNEQFF. The CDR3 bases are TGTGCCAGCAGGTCTTGGAGCGGTACTACATCCTACAATGAGCAGTTCTTC.

This clonotype is classed as medium-sized. The chain uses TRBV7-8 and TRBJ1-5; TRBD1 matches at 7 bases. The length of the CDR3 is 15 residues. V dropped 4 bases and J dropped 6; count of bases not matched to a gene: 9. Looked up from germline, CDR1 is SGHVS and CDR2 is FQNEAQ. The CDR3, as DNA: TGTGCCAGCAGCTCCCGACAGGGTCCGAGTCAGCCCCAGCATTTT. This sequence encodes CASSSRQGPSQPQHF.

V gene TRBV5-5 combines with J gene TRBJ1-5; D remains ambiguous. The CDR3 has 14 residues. Germline CDR1 reads SGHKS; CDR2 reads YYEKEE (reference sequence). Trimming took 4 bases from V and 1 from J, leaving 9 bases between them. CDR3 loop: CASSPRRSNQPQHF. Here the CDR3 DNA reads TGTGCCAGCAGCCCCAGACGGAGCAATCAGCCCCAGCATTTT.

This clonotype has a handful of counts. The chain combines TRBV7-9 with TRBJ2-2; tentatively, D is TRBD2 (6 bases). Germline values: CDR1 SEHNR, CDR2 FQNEAQ (reference sequence). Between the trimmed V and J ends, which lost 0 bases and 3 bases, there was a span of 11 bases. The CDR3 is made up of 16 amino acids. CDR3: CASSLAAERDTGELFF. CDR3 DNA: TGTGCCAGCAGCTTAGCGGCGGAGCGGGACACCGGGGAGCTGTTTTTT.

The genes are TRBV6-5 and TRBJ1-2; 8 positions match TRBD1. V was clipped by 0 bases and J by 8 bases; unmatched bases: 5. Germline loops: CDR1 MNHEY, CDR2 SVGAGI. The CDR3 has 14 amino acids. The CDR3 region is CASSYSATGAGYTF. The CDR3 DNA is TGTGCCAGCAGTTACTCGGCGACAGGGGCGGGCTACACCTTC.

This clonotype came up a few times. The chain recombines TRBV12-3 or TRBV12-4 with TRBJ2-3, with TRBD2 matching over 8 bases. The CDR3 is 16 residues long. The ends lost 0 bases at V and 3 bases at J; junction bases unmatched: 5. The CDR3 loop reads CASSLAGLVFTDTQYF. In nucleotides, the CDR3 is TGTGCCAGCAGTTTAGCGGGACTAGTTTTTACAGATACGCAGTATTTT.

The chain joins TRBV5-5 to TRBJ1-4; D call uncertain. Trimming left V 0 bases short and J 0 bases short, with 9 bases between. From germline, CDR1 is SGHKS and CDR2 YYEKEE (reference sequence). CDR3 length: 16 amino acids. The CDR3 region has the DNA TGTGCCAGCAGCTTGGGCCGCCGGGCAACTAATGAAAAACTGTTTTTT. Translating gives CASSLGRRATNEKLFF.

Judged by abundance, this clonotype is medium-sized. The junction departs from the called germline gene at one end, perhaps through a read error. As DNA, the CDR3 is TGTGCCAGCAGCCAGGGGAACTCTGAAGCTTTCTTT. This encodes CASSQGNSEAFF. The J gene is TRBJ1-1, the V gene TRBV3-1; unclear D gene. The germline CDR1 and CDR2 sequences are LGHDT and YNNKEL (reference sequence). The CDR3 covers 12 residues.

The CDR3 loop is CASSTGSNYGYTF. Here the CDR3 DNA reads TGTGCCAGCAGTACAGGGAGTAACTATGGCTACACCTTC. J is TRBJ1-2 and V is TRBV12-3 or TRBV12-4, with TRBD1 as a possible D gene (6 bases). Trimming stripped 5 bases from V and 1 base from J, with 8 bases between. The CDR3 length is 13 residues.

A few counts support this clonotype. The chain has TRBV12-3 or TRBV12-4 and TRBJ1-1; tentatively, D is TRBD1 (6 bases). This CDR3 comprises 17 residues. Trimming pared 4 bases from V and 4 bases from J, leaving 22 bases between. The CDR3 DNA reads as TGTGCCAGCAGTTCTATCTGGGGGCCGGCGATACGCACTGAAGCTTTCTTT. As protein: CASSSIWGPAIRTEAFF.

This chain connects TRBV13 to TRBJ2-7; weak D call: TRBD1 (6 bases). V lost 5 bases, J lost 5 bases, and 10 bases lay in between. Germline CDR1 is PRHDT and CDR2 is FYEKMQ (reference sequence). The CDR3 length is 12 residues. The DNA for the CDR3 is TGTGCCAGCAGCCTCGGGACAAACGAGCAGTACTTC. Protein product: CASSLGTNEQYF.

The CDR3 loop reads CASSAGLPYNEQFF. As DNA, the CDR3 is TGTGCCAGCAGCGCGGGACTGCCCTACAATGAGCAGTTCTTC. V is TRBV13 and J is TRBJ2-1; tentatively, D is TRBD2 (6 bases). Trimming removed 5 bases from V and 2 bases from J, with 10 bases in between. Germline-derived CDR1 and CDR2 are PRHDT and FYEKMQ (reference sequence). The CDR3 covers 14 residues.